What follows are 11 T cell receptor beta chains derived from one specimen sequenced in a study of cytomegalovirus exposure and HLA in healthy donors (dated by TCRdb to about 2017). Receptor amplification or capture employed the immunoSEQ multiplex PCR assay. For the multiplex PCR, a mixture combining 60 forward primers for TCR Vbeta segments and 13 reverse primers for TCR Jbeta segments was used. TCRdb provides this immuneACCESS table in a form limited to in-frame rearrangements. Some clones are lacking; in checked studies, under half of them reflect an unresolved V gene, and why the rest are absent is not known. The sample table shows approximately 100,000 clones, and roughly a tenth are seen once. Of the sample, 4.5% to 6.5% is held by the ten largest clones. The sample comprised PBMCs. Every receptor here comes from a man aged 50 to 59 in good health and CMV-seropositive.

The rearrangement joins TRBV27 to TRBJ2-5; weak D call: TRBD1 (5 bases). The CDR3 has 12 amino acids. From germline, CDR1 is MNHEY and CDR2 SMNVEV (reference sequence). V was clipped by 3 bases and J by 5 bases, with 7 bases between them. The chain's CDR3 is CASSFNRETQYF. The CDR3 nucleotides read TGTGCCAGCAGTTTCAACAGGGAGACCCAGTACTTC.

This clone showed up just a few times. The rearrangement joins TRBV30 to TRBJ2-5; 8 bases are a match to TRBD2. The ends lost 5 bases at V and 0 bases at J; junction bases unmatched: 2. CDR3 length equals 13 residues. Germline-derived CDR1 and CDR2 are GTSNPN and SVGIG (reference sequence). The CDR3 sequence is CAWERGNQETQYF. The CDR3 nucleotides read TGTGCCTGGGAGCGGGGGAACCAAGAGACCCAGTACTTC. The full variable domain, with the rest looked up from reference TRBV30 and TRBJ2-5, is SQTIHQWPATLVQPVGSPLSLECTVEGTSNPNLYWYRQAAGRGLQLLFYSVGIGQISSEVPQNLSASRPQDRQFILSSKKLLLSDSGFYLCAWERGNQETQYFGPGTRLLVL.

This clone has only a few counts. V usage is TRBV9 and J usage is TRBJ2-1; 10 nucleotides line up with TRBD1. Germline V gives CDR1 SGDLS, CDR2 YYNGEE. The CDR3 is 15 amino acids. V shed 4 bases and J 8 bases; nucleotides not matched to a gene: 9. The CDR3 spells CASSPRTGGIDEQFF. The CDR3, as DNA: TGTGCCAGCAGCCCCCGGACAGGGGGAATTGATGAGCAGTTCTTC.

This clone was seen a handful of times. The gene calls are TRBV5-1 and TRBJ2-5, with D unclear. V was shortened by 0 bases and J by 1 base, with 7 bases between the two germline ends. Germline CDR1 and CDR2: SGHRS and YFSETQ. The CDR3 contains 14 residues. Here the CDR3 DNA reads TGCGCCAGCAGCTTGGTGTCAGGCCAAGAGACCCAGTACTTC. This codes for CASSLVSGQETQYF.

The sample holds a few counts of this clone. The rearrangement links TRBV27 to TRBJ1-3; TRBD1 might be the D (6 bases). There are 14 residues in the CDR3. V shed 6 bases and J shed 0 bases, with 9 bases lying between them. Germline CDR1 MNHEY, CDR2 SMNVEV (reference sequence). The CDR3 nucleotides read TGTGCCAGCAGAAAACAGGGCTCTGGAAACACCATATATTTT. Its translation: CASRKQGSGNTIYF.

A word on this clone: At one end the junction does not follow the germline gene, possibly because of a read error. In the same sample, other DNA sequences code for this CDR3. The chain couples TRBV2 to TRBJ1-4; D gene uncertain. Germline CDR1 and CDR2: SNHLY and FYNNEI. The CDR3 has 12 residues. CDR3 in DNA: TGTGCAAGCATCCGGGGTAGTGAAAAACTGTTTTTT. As protein: CASIRGSEKLFF.

This clone turned up a few times. The chain uses TRBV6-5 and TRBJ1-1; 8 nucleotides agree with TRBD1. The germline V gene encodes CDR1 MNHEY and CDR2 SVGAGI. This CDR3 has 15 amino acids. V dropped 2 bases and J dropped 5; count of bases not matched to a gene: 7. CDR3 bases: TGTGCCAGCAGTTACGCCAAGACAGGGGTAACTGAAGCTTTCTTT. Translation gives CASSYAKTGVTEAFF.

This clone was picked up a small number of times. The rearrangement joins TRBV5-4 to TRBJ1-6, with D perhaps matching TRBD1 (5 bases). Germline-derived CDR1 and CDR2 are SGHNT and YYREEE (reference sequence). This CDR3 contains 13 residues. V gave up 4 bases and J gave up 9 bases, with 11 bases separating them. The CDR3 reads CASSLGGGSPLHF. As DNA, the CDR3 is TGTGCCAGCAGCCTAGGCGGGGGTTCACCCCTCCACTTT.

The V gene is TRBV7-3, the J gene TRBJ2-7, with 12 positions matching TRBD1. The V segment lost 5 bases and the J segment 4 bases; nucleotides outside the gene matches: 3. The CDR3 consists of 14 residues. Germline CDR1 and CDR2: SGHTA and FQGTGA. CDR3 bases: TGTGCCAGCAGCCAGGGACAGGGGGCGTACGAGCAGTACTTC. It encodes CASSQGQGAYEQYF.

This clone was seen only a few times. The gene calls are TRBV27 and TRBJ2-7, with 8 bases that match TRBD2. This CDR3 is built from 16 residues. Germline V gene data show CDR1 as MNHEY and CDR2 as SMNVEV (reference sequence). V dropped 2 bases and J dropped 4; count of bases not matched to a gene: 10. The CDR3 region has the DNA TGTGCCAGCAGTTTACTGCTAGCGGGTGGGGAATACGAGCAGTACTTC. It yields the protein CASSLLLAGGEYEQYF.

This clone was seen more than once but under ten times. The CDR3 reads CASSYLGGVLSEQYF. CDR3 sequence (DNA): TGTGCCAGCAGTTACTTGGGCGGGGTTCTCTCCGAGCAGTACTTC. V gene TRBV6-5 combines with J gene TRBJ2-7; TRBD2 is a possible D gene (6 bases). Deletions cut 1 base from V and 6 bases from J, with 16 bases between. This CDR3 comprises 15 residues. Germline CDR1 and CDR2: MNHEY and SVGAGI.